The T cell receptor beta chain described here comes from a study of blood T cell repertoires in COVID-19. This clone was seen only once. How the authors handled the data: Scientists estimated how many nucleated cells there were by amplifying reference gene primers. Profiling relied on immunoSEQ multiplex PCR, and the TCRdb table lists in-frame clones only, not all of them. From that table come the V and J calls and clone size; the DNA was used to work out D and trimming. The table lists roughly 60,000 clones, 88% of them singletons. V was trimmed by 2 bases and J by 2 bases, leaving 7 bases between them. The germline V gene encodes CDR1 SNHLY and CDR2 FYNNEI. CDR3 length: 14 amino acids.

The V call is TRBV2, the J call TRBJ1-5, with unresolved D. The clonotype comes from a man over 45 with active COVID-19. Sequencing input: peripheral blood. The CDR3 bases are TGTGCCAGCAGTGAAAACGGTCGCAATCAGCCCCAGCATTTT. This encodes CASSENGRNQPQHF.